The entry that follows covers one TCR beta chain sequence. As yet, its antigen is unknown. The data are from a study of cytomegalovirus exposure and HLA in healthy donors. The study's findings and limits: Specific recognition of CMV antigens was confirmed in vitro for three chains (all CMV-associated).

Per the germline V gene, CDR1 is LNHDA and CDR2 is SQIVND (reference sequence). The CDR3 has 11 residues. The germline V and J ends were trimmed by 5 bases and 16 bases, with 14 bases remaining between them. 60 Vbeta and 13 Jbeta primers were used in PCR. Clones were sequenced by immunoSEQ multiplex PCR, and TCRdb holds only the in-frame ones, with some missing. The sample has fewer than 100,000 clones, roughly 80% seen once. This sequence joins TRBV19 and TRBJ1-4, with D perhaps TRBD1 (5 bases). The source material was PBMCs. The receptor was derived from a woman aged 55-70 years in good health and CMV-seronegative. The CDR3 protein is CASSVGHIRFF. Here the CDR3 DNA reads TGTGCCAGTAGTGTTGGACACATTCGGTTTTTT.